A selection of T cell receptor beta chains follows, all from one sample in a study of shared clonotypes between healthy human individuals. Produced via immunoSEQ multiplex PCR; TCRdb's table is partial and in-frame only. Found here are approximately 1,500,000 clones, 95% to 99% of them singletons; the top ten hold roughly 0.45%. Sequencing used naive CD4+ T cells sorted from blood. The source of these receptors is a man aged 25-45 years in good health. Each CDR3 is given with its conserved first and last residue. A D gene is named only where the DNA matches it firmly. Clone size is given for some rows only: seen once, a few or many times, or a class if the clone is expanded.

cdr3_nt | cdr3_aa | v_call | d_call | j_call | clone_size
TGTGCCAGCAGCTTTACAGATACGCAGTATTTT | CASSFTDTQYF | TRBV9 | NA | TRBJ2-3 | NA
TGTGCCAGCACGGGACTAGCGGGAGGAATGAACACCGGGGAGCTGTTTTTT | CASTGLAGGMNTGELFF | TRBV27 | TRBD2 | TRBJ2-2 | NA
TGTGCCAGCAGCTACGGACAGGGCTGGAATCAGCCCCAGCATTTT | CASSYGQGWNQPQHF | TRBV11-3 | TRBD1 | TRBJ1-5 | once
TGTGCCAGTAGTATAGCCCTAGCTGGTGAGCAGTTCTTC | CASSIALAGEQFF | TRBV19 | NA | TRBJ2-1 | NA
TGTGCCAGCAGGTACAGCGCTAACTATGGCTACACCTTC | CASRYSANYGYTF | TRBV6-5 | NA | TRBJ1-2 | NA
TGTGCCAGCAGCCAACTTTTTAACACCGGGGAGCTGTTTTTT | CASSQLFNTGELFF | TRBV7-7 | NA | TRBJ2-2 | NA
TGTGCCAGCAGCCTTCCCGGGACTAGTTCCTACGAGCAGTACTTC | CASSLPGTSSYEQYF | TRBV21-1 | NA | TRBJ2-7 | NA
TGTGCCAGTAGTATCGGCAGCGGTCGCACAGATACGCAGTATTTT | CASSIGSGRTDTQYF | TRBV19 | NA | TRBJ2-3 | NA
TGTGCCAGTAGCAGACTAGCGGGAGGTTCCGGGGAGCTGTTTTTT | CASSRLAGGSGELFF | TRBV19 | TRBD2 | TRBJ2-2 | NA
TGCGCCAGCAGCTTGGTTAGCGCTGATACGCAGTATTTT | CASSLVSADTQYF | TRBV5-1 | NA | TRBJ2-3 | NA
TGCGCCAGCAGGGTTTTGAACACTGAAGCTTTCTTT | CASRVLNTEAFF | TRBV5-1 | NA | TRBJ1-1 | NA
TGTGCCAGCAGCTTGGGGACACGAGAGACCCAGTACTTC | CASSLGTRETQYF | TRBV5-4 | NA | TRBJ2-5 | NA
TGCGCCAGCAGCATTGACACCAATGGCAATGAGCAGTTCTTC | CASSIDTNGNEQFF | TRBV5-1 | NA | TRBJ2-1 | NA
TGTGCCAGTAGTATCGGGACAGGAATCAGTCAGCCCCAGCATTTT | CASSIGTGISQPQHF | TRBV19 | TRBD1 | TRBJ1-5 | NA
TGTGCCAGCTCCCGAGGGGCCGGGGAGCTGTTTTTT | CASSRGAGELFF | TRBV18 | NA | TRBJ2-2 | NA
TGCGCCAGCAGCAGCTTGGGACAGGGGGACGCCGGGGAGCTGTTTTTT | CASSSLGQGDAGELFF | TRBV5-1 | TRBD1 | TRBJ2-2 | NA
TGTGCCAGCAGCGGCAGGGACGAGCAGTACTTC | CASSGRDEQYF | TRBV5-4 | NA | TRBJ2-7 | NA